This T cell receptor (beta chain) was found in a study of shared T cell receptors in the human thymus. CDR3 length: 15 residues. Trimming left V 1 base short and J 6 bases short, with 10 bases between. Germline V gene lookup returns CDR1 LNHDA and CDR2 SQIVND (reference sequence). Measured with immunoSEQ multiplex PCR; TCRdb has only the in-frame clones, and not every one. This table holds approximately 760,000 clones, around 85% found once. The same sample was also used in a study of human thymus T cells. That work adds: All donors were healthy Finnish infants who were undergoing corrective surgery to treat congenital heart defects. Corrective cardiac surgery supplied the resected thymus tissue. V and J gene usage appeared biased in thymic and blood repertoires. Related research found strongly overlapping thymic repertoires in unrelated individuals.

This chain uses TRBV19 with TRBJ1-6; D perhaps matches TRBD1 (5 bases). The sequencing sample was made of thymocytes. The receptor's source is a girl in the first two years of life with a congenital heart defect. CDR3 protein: CASSIARRGNSPLHF. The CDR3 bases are TGTGCCAGTAGTATAGCCAGGAGGGGTAATTCACCCCTCCACTTT. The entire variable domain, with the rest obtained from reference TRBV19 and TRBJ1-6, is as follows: DGGITQSPKYLFRKEGQNVTLSCEQNLNHDAMYWYRQDPGQGLRLIYYSQIVNDFQKGDIAEGYSVSREKKESFPLTVTSAQKNPTAFYLCASSIARRGNSPLHFGNGTRLTVT.